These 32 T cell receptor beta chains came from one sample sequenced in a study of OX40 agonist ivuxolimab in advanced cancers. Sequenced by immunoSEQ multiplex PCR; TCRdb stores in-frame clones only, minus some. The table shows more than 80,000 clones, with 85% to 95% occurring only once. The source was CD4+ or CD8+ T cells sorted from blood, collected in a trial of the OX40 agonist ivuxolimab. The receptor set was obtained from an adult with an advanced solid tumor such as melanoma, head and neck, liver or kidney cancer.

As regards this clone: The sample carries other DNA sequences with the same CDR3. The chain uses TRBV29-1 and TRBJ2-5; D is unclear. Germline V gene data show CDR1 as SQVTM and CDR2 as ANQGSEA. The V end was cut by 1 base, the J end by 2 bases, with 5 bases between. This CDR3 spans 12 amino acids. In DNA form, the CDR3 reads TGCAGCGTTGAAGGACCTCAAGAGACCCAGTACTTC. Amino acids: CSVEGPQETQYF.

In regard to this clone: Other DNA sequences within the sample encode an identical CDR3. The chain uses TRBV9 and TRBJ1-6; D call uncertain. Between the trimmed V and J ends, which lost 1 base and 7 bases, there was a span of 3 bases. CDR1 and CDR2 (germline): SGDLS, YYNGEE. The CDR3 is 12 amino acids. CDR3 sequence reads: CASSVYNSPLHF. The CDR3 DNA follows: TGTGCCAGCAGCGTATACAATTCACCCCTCCACTTT.

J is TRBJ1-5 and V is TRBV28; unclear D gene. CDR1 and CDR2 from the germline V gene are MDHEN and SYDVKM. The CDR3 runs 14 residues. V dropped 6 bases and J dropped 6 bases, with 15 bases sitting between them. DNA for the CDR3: TGTGCCAGCAGAATAATGGGTCGGAGTCAGCCCCAGCATTTT. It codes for CASRIMGRSQPQHF. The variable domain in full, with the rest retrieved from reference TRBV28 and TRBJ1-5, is DVKVTQSSRYLVKRTGEKVFLECVQDMDHENMFWYRQDPGLGLRLIYFSYDVKMKEKGDIPEGYSVSREKKERFSLILESASTNQTSMYLCASRIMGRSQPQHFGDGTRLSIL.

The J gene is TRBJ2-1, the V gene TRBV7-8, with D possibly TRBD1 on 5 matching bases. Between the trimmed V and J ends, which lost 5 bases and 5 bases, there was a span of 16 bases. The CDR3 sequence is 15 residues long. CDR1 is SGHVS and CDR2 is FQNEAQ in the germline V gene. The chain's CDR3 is CASSLLFGRDNEQFF. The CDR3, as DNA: TGTGCCAGCAGCCTCCTGTTTGGCAGGGACAATGAGCAGTTCTTC.

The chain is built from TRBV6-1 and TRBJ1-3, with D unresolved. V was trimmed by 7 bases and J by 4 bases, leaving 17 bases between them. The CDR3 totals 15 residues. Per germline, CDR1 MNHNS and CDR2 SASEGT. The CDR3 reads CASNSLASIGNTIYF. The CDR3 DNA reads TGTGCCAGCAACTCTTTAGCTTCGATCGGAAACACCATATATTTT.

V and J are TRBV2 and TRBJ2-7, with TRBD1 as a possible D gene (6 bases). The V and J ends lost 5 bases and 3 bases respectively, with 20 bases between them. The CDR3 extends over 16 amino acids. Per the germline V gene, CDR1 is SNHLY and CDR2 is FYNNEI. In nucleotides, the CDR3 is TGTGCCAGCAGTCGAGATGGGACACCGACCTACTACGAGCAGTACGTC. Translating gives CASSRDGTPTYYEQYV.

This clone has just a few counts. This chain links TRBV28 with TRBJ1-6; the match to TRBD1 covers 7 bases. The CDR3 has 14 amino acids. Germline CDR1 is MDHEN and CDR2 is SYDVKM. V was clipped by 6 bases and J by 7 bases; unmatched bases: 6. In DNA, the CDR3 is TGTGCCAGCAGGGCCGGGACAGTCAATTCACCCCTCCACTTT. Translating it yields CASRAGTVNSPLHF.

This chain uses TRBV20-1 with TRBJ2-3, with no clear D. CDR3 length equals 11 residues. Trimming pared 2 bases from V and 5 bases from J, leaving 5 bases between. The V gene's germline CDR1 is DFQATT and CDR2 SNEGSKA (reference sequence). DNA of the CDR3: TGCAGTGCTAGACTTGTAGATACGCAGTATTTT. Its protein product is CSARLVDTQYF.

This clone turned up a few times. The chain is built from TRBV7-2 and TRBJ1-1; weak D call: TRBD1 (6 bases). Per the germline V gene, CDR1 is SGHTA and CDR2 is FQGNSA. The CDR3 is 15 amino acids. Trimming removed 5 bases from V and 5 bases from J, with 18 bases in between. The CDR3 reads CASSLMTGSGTEAFF. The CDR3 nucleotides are TGTGCCAGCAGCCTAATGACAGGATCGGGGACTGAAGCTTTCTTT.

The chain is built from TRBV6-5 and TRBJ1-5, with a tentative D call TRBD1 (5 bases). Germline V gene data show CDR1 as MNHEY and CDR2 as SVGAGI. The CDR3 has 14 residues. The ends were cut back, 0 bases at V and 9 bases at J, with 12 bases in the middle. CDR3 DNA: TGTGCCAGCAGTTACTCGCTCGACAGTTGGCCCCAGCATTTT. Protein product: CASSYSLDSWPQHF.

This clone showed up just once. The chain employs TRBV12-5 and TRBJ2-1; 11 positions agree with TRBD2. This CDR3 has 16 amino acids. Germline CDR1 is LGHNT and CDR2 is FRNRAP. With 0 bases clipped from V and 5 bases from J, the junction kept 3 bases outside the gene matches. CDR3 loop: CASGLVVAGGNNEQFF. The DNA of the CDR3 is TGTGCTAGTGGTTTGGTCGTAGCGGGAGGGAACAATGAGCAGTTCTTC. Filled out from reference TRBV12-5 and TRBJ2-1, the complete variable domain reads DARVTQTPRHKVTEMGQEVTMRCQPILGHNTVFWYRQTMMQGLELLAYFRNRAPLDDSGMPKDRFSAEMPDATLATLKIQPSEPRDSAVYFCASGLVVAGGNNEQFFGPGTRLTVL.

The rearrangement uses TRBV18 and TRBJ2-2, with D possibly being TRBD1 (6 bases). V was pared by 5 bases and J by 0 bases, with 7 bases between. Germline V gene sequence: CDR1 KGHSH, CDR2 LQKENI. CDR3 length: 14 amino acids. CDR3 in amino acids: CASSKGANTGELFF. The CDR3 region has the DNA TGTGCCAGCTCAAAGGGGGCGAACACCGGGGAGCTGTTTTTT.

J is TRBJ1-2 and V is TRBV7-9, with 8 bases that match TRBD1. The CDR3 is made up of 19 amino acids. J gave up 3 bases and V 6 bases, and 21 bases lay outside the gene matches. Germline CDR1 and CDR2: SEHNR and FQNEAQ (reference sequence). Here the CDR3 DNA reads TGTGCCAGCAGACCAGAACCGGGACAGGTTTATCGAGGACACTATGGCTACACCTTC. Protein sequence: CASRPEPGQVYRGHYGYTF.

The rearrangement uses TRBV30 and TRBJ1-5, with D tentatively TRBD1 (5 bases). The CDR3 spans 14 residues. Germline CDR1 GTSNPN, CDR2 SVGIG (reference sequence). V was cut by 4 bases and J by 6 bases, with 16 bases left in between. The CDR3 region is CAWKYQGEGQPQHF. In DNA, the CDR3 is TGTGCCTGGAAGTATCAGGGTGAGGGTCAGCCCCAGCATTTT.

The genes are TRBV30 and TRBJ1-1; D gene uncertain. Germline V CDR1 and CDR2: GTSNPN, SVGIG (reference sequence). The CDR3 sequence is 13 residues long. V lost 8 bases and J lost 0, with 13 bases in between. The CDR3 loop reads CAGWAELNTEAFF. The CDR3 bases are TGTGCCGGATGGGCGGAATTGAACACTGAAGCTTTCTTT.

The CDR3 loop is CASSLRSHTQYF. The CDR3 coding sequence is TGTGCCAGCAGCTTAAGGTCCCATACGCAGTATTTT. This rearrangement joins TRBV7-2 to TRBJ2-3; D not certain. The V and J ends lost 2 bases and 7 bases respectively, with 7 bases between them. Germline lookup yields CDR1 SGHTA and CDR2 FQGNSA. The CDR3 has 12 amino acids.

The CDR3 loop is CASSLRAVSTDTQYF. CDR3 nucleotides: TGTGCCAGCAGCTTAAGGGCGGTTAGCACAGATACGCAGTATTTT. V is TRBV7-3 and J is TRBJ2-3; D is uncertain. Germline CDR1 is SGHTA and CDR2 is FQGTGA. V was clipped by 1 base and J by 0 bases, with 8 bases between them. This CDR3 comprises 15 residues.

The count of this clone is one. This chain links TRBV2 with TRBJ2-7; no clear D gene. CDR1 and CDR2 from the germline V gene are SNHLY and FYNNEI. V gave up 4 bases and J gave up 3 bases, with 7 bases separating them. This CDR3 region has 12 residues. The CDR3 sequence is CASSGDNYEQYV. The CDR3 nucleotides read TGTGCCAGCAGTGGAGACAACTACGAGCAGTACGTC.

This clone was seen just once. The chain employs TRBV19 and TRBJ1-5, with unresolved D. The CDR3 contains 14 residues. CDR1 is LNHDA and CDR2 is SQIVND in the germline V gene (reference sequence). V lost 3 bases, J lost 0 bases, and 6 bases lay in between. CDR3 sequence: CASSIWDSNQPQHF. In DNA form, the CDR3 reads TGTGCCAGTAGTATTTGGGATAGCAATCAGCCCCAGCATTTT. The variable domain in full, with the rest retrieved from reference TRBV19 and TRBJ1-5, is DGGITQSPKYLFRKEGQNVTLSCEQNLNHDAMYWYRQDPGQGLRLIYYSQIVNDFQKGDIAEGYSVSREKKESFPLTVTSAQKNPTAFYLCASSIWDSNQPQHFGDGTRLSIL.

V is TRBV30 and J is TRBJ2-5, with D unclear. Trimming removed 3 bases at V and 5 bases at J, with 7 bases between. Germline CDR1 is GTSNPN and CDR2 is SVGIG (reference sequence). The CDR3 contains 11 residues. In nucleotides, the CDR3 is TGTGCCTGGAGCCCCTTGGAGACCCAGTACTTC. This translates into CAWSPLETQYF.

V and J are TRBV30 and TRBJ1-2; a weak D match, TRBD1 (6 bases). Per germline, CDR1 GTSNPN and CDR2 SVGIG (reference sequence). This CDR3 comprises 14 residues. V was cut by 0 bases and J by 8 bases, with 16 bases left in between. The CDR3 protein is CAWSVVPGARGYTF. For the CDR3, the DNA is TGTGCCTGGAGTGTAGTCCCGGGGGCTAGGGGCTACACCTTC.

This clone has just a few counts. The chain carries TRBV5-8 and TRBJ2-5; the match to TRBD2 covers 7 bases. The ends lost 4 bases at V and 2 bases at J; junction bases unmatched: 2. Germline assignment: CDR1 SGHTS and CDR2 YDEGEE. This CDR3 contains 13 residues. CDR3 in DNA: TGTGCCAGCAGCGGTAGCGGGCAAGAGACCCAGTACTTC. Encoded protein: CASSGSGQETQYF.

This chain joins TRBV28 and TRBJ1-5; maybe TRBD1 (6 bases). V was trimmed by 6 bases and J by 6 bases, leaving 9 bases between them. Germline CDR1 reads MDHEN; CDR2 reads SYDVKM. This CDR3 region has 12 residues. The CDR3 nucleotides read TGTGCCAGCAGACAGGGCAGTCAGCCCCAGCATTTT. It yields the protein CASRQGSQPQHF.

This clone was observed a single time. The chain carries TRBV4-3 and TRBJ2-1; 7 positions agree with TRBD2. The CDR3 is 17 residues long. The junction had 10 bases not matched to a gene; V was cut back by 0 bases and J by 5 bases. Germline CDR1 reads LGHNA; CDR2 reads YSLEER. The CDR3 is CASSQDVGGSRDNEQFF. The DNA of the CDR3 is TGCGCCAGCAGCCAAGATGTTGGCGGGAGCAGGGACAATGAGCAGTTCTTC.

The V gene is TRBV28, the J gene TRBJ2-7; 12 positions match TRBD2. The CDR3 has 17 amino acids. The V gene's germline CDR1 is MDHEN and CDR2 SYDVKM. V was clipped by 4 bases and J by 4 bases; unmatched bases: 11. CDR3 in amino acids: CASSSIPRTSGDYEQYF. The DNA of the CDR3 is TGTGCCAGCAGTTCAATACCCCGGACTAGCGGGGATTACGAGCAGTACTTC.

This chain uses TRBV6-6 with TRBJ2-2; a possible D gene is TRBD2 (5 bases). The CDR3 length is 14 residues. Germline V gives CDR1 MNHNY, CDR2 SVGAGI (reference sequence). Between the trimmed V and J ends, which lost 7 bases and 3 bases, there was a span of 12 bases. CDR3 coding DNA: TGTGCCAGCACCCTAAGCGGTTACACCGGGGAGCTGTTTTTT. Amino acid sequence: CASTLSGYTGELFF.

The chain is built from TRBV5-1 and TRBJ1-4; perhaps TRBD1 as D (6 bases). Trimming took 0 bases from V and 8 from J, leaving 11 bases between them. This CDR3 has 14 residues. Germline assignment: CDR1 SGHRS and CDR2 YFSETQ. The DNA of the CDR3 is TGCGCCAGCAGCTTGGACAGGGTCGGGGAAAAACTGTTTTTT. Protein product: CASSLDRVGEKLFF.

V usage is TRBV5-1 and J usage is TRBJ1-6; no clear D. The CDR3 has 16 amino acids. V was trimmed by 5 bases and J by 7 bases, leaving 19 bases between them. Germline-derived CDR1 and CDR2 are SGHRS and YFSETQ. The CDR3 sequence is CASRITTSTGNSPLHF. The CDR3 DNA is TGCGCCAGCAGAATAACGACATCGACGGGGAATTCACCCCTCCACTTT.

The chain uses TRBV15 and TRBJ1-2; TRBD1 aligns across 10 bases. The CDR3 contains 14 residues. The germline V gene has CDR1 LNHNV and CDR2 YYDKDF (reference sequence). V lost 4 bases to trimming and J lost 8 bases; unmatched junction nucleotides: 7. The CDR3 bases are TGTGCCACCAGCACCGGGACAGGGGATAGGGGCTACACCTTC. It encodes CATSTGTGDRGYTF.

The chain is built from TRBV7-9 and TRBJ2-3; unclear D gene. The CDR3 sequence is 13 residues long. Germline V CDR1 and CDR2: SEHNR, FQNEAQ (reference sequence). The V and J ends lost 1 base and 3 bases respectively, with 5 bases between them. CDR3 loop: CASSLVVTDTQYF. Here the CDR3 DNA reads TGTGCCAGCAGCTTAGTGGTGACAGATACGCAGTATTTT.

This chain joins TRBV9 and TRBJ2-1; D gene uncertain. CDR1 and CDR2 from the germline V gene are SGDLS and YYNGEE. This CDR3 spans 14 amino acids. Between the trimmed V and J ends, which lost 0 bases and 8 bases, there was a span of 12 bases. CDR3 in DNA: TGTGCCAGCAGCGTAGCTACTCGTGGGGATGAGCAGTTCTTC. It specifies CASSVATRGDEQFF.

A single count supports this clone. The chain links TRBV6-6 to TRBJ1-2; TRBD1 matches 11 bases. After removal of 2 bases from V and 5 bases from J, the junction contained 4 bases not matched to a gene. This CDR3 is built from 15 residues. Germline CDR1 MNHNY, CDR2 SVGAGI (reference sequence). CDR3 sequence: CASSYGQGAPYGYTF. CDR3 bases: TGTGCCAGCAGTTACGGACAGGGGGCTCCTTATGGCTACACCTTC.